The table lists the clone carrying this T cell receptor (beta chain) with a few counts. What it binds is unknown. Measured with immunoSEQ multiplex PCR; TCRdb has only the in-frame clones, and not every one. This table has roughly 36,000 clones, about four fifths appearing once. The sample belongs to a study of vaccination effects on CD4 cells after COVID-19. Study at large: All study participants received two doses of BNT162b2 or mRNA-1273 vaccine.

The CDR3 has 16 residues. The V and J ends lost 0 bases and 8 bases respectively, with 20 bases between them. Per the germline V gene, CDR1 is SQVTM and CDR2 is ANQGSEA. After roughly eleven days in culture, the CD4+ T cells were isolated. At days 3 and 7, half of the medium was exchanged for IL-2 medium. The rearrangement links TRBV29-1 to TRBJ1-3; a weak D match, TRBD1 (6 bases). The receptor was isolated from a human donor who received a COVID-19 vaccine. The starting material was CD4+ T cells from PBMCs cultured without peptide, obtained before COVID-19 vaccination. The DNA for the CDR3 is TGCAGCGTTGAAGATCTTCACAGGGCAGGGGTGGACACCATATATTTT. Translation gives CSVEDLHRAGVDTIYF. The whole variable domain, remainder taken from reference TRBV29-1 and TRBJ1-3, is SAVISQKPSRDICQRGTSLTIQCQVDSQVTMMFWYRQQPGQSLTLIATANQGSEATYESGFVIDKFPISRPNLTFSTLTVSNMSPEDSSIYLCSVEDLHRAGVDTIYFGEGSWLTVV.